The rows below give T cell receptor beta chains drawn from one sample of a study of brain metastases from non-small cell lung cancer. Measured with immunoSEQ multiplex PCR; TCRdb has only the in-frame clones, and not every one. The repertoire holds thousands of clones, with almost 85% as singletons. Input material: primary lung tumor tissue. Receptors originate from a donor older than 35 with non-small cell lung cancer. Each CDR3 is given with its conserved first and last residue. A row's size may be missing; if present it is once, few, many or a size class.

TRBV15	.	TRBJ2-7	CATNRDSGTGEVQYF
TRBV6-1	once	TRBJ2-7	CASSVVLGLNYEQYF
TRBV24-1	.	TRBJ2-3	CATSGLGGADTQYF
TRBV5-4	.	TRBJ2-7	CASSLVGGTSYEQYF
TRBV28	.	TRBJ2-5	CASSPTSAGRAQYF
TRBV6-6	.	TRBJ2-1	CATQGSANEQFF
TRBV27	few	TRBJ1-5	CASSSGYQPQHF
TRBV13	.	TRBJ2-1	CASSSAGGQTKDEQFF
TRBV6-6	.	TRBJ1-5	CASSRGQGSNQPQHF
TRBV11-3	.	TRBJ2-1	CASSPNPGGGSYNEQFF
TRBV29-1	.	TRBJ2-7	CSVGFGSNSYEQYF
TRBV9	.	TRBJ2-3	CASSGTGSDTQYF
TRBV4-1	.	TRBJ2-2	CASSQLSGSTGELFF
TRBV7-9	.	TRBJ1-1	CAVNAQLLNIEAFF
TRBV7-9	.	TRBJ2-3	CASSLGSGDTQYF
TRBV24-1	once	TRBJ1-3	CATSGPNGQGIKNTIYF
TRBV11-3	.	TRBJ1-4	CASSSGTATNEKLFF
TRBV18	.	TRBJ1-2	CASSPPTESYGYTF